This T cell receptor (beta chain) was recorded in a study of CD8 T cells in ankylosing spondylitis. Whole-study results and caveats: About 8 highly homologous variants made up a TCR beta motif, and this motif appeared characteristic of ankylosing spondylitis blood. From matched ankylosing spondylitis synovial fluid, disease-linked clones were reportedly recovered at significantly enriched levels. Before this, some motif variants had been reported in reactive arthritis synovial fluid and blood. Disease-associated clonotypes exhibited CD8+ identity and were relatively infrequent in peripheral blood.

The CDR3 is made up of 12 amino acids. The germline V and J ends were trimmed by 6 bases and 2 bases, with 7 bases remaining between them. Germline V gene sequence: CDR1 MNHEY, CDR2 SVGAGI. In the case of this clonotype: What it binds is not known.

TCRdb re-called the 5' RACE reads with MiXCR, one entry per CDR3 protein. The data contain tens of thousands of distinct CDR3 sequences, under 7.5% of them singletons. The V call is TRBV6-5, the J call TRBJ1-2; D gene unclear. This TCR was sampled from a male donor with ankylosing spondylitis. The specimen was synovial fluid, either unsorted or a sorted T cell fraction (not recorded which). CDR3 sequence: CASRRRNYGYTF. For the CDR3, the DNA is TGTGCCAGCAGGAGACGGAACTATGGCTACACCTTC.